This paragraph reports one T cell receptor beta chain. The antigen is not known. Germline CDR1 is LNHDA and CDR2 is SQIVND (reference sequence). V was cut by 1 base and J by 5 bases, with 15 bases left in between. The CDR3 is made up of 17 amino acids. The data are from a study of shared clonotypes between healthy human individuals. Memory CD4+ cells were the fraction left after CD45RA+ naive selection. Overall study findings and caveats: Generally, estimated richness proved larger in naive subsets than it did in memory subsets. Shared clonotypes: 4.5% to 5% naive CD4, under 4% naive CD8, around 2.2% memory CD4, more than 0.3% memory CD8.

Sorted-subset replicate PCRs used 150 to 250 ng of genomic DNA. This amount corresponded to about 30,000 T cell genomes. Method: immunoSEQ multiplex PCR; TCRdb's copy keeps in-frame clones and lacks some. Among approximately 2,300,000 clones listed, less than 95% were seen once. This chain links TRBV19 with TRBJ2-6; D may be TRBD1 or TRBD2 (5 bases each). The sequenced sample consisted of naive CD4+ T cells from PBMCs. The subset was: CD45RA+ positively selected. The clonotype comes from a man in his late teens or twenties in good health. Some clones in this sample may be carry-over from other donors' samples. The CDR3 is CASSIGRPPGRANVLTF. The CDR3 nucleotides are TGTGCCAGTAGTATAGGCAGGCCACCGGGGCGGGCCAACGTCCTGACTTTC.